The entry below describes one T cell receptor (beta chain). These data are taken from a study of PD-1 blockade in mismatch repair-deficient tumors. The CDR3 length is 14 residues. V lost 2 bases and J lost 4; bases outside the gene matches: 3. The germline CDR1 and CDR2 sequences are MNHEY and SMNVEV (reference sequence). Measured with immunoSEQ multiplex PCR; TCRdb has only the in-frame clones, and not every one. The repertoire has 40,000 or so clones, 79% of them found once; the top ten carry roughly 22%. The sequence was collected from an adult with mismatch repair-deficient cancer. The specimen was peripheral blood, collected 4 weeks after starting pembrolizumab. The chain recombines TRBV27 with TRBJ2-3; 7 nucleotides line up with TRBD2. This chain's CDR3 is CASSLGGSADTQYF. For the CDR3, the DNA is TGTGCCAGCAGTTTAGGCGGGAGCGCAGATACGCAGTATTTT.